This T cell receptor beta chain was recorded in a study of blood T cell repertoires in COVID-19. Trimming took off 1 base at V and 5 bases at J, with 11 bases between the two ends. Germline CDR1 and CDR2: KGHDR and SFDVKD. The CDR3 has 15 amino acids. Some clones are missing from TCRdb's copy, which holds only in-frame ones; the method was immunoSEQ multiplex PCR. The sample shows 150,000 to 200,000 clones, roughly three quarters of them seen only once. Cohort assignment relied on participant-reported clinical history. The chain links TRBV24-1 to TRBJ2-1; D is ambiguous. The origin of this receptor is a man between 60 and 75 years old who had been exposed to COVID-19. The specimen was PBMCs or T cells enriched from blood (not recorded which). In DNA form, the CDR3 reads TGTGCCACCAGTGATTTAGCCGTGTCCCACAATGAGCAGTTCTTC. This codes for CATSDLAVSHNEQFF.